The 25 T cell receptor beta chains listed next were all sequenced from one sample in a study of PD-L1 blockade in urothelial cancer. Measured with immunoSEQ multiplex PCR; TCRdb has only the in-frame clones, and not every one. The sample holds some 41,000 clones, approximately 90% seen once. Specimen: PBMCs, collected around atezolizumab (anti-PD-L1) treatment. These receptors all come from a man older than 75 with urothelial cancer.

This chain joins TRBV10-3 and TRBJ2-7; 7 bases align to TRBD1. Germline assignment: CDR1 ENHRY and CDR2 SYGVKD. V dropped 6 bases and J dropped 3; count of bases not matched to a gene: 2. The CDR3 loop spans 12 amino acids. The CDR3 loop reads CAIRGDSYEQYF. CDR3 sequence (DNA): TGTGCCATCAGGGGGGACAGCTACGAGCAGTACTTC.

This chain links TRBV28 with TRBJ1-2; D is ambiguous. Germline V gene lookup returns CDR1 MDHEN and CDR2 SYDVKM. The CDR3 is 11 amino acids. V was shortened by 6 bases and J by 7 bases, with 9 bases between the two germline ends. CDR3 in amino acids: CASSSLFGYTF. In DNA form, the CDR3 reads TGTGCCAGCAGCTCACTATTTGGCTACACCTTC.

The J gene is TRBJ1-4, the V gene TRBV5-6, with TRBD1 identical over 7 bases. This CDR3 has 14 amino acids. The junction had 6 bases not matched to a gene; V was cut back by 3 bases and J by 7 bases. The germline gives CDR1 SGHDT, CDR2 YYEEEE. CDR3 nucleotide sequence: TGTGCCAGCAGCTCACAGGGGAATAGTGAAAAACTGTTTTTT. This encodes CASSSQGNSEKLFF.

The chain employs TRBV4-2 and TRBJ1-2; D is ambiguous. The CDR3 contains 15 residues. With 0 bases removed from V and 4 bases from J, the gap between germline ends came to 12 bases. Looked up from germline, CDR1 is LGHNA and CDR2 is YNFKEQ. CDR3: CASSQEDEGSYGYTF. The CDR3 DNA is TGTGCCAGCAGCCAAGAGGATGAAGGGAGCTATGGCTACACCTTC.

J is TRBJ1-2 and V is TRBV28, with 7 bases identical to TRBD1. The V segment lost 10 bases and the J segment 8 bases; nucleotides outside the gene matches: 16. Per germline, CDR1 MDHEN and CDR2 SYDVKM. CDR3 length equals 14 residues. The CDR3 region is CATRQGRSSRGYTF. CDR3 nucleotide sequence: TGTGCCACCCGACAGGGTAGAAGTTCGAGGGGCTACACCTTC.

The CDR3 loop reads CAISDRDRKETQYF. The CDR3 DNA sequence: TGTGCCATCAGCGACCGGGACAGAAAAGAGACCCAGTACTTC. This chain joins TRBV10-3 and TRBJ2-5, with TRBD1 identical over 7 bases. V gave up 6 bases and J gave up 3 bases; unmatched junction bases: 7. CDR1 is ENHRY and CDR2 is SYGVKD in the germline V gene. The CDR3 covers 14 residues.

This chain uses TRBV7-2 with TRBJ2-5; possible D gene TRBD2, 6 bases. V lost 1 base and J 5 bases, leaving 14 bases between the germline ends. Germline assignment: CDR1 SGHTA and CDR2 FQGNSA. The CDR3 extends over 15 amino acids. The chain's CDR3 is CASSLVLARQETQYF. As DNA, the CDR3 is TGTGCCAGCAGCTTAGTTCTAGCGAGGCAGGAGACCCAGTACTTC.

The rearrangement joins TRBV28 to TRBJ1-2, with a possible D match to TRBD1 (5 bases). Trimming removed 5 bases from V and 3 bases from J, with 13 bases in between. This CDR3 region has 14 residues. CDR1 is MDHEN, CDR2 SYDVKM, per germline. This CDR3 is CASSPPQGHYGYTF. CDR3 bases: TGTGCCAGCAGTCCCCCCCAGGGTCACTATGGCTACACCTTC.

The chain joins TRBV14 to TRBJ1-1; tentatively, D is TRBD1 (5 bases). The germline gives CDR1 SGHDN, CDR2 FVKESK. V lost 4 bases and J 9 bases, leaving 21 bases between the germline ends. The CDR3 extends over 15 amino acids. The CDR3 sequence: CASSLNSGDLQKAFF. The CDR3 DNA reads TGTGCCAGCAGCCTAAACAGCGGGGACCTTCAGAAAGCTTTCTTT.

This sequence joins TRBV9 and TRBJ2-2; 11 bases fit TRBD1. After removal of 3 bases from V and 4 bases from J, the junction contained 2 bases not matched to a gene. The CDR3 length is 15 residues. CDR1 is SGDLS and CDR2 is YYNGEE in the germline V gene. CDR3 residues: CASSAGQGVTGELFF. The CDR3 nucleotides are TGTGCCAGCAGCGCGGGACAGGGGGTCACCGGGGAGCTGTTTTTT. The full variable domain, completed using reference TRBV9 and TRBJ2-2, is DSGVTQTPKHLITATGQRVTLRCSPRSGDLSVYWYQQSLDQGLQFLIQYYNGEERAKGNILERFSAQQFPDLHSELNLSSLELGDSALYFCASSAGQGVTGELFFGEGSRLTVL.

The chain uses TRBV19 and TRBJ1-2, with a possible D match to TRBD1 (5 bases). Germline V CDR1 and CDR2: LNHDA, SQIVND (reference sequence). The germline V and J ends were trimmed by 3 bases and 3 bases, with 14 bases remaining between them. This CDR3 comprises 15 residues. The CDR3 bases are TGTGCCAGTAGTATGGATCCCAGGGCAGACTATGGCTACACCTTC. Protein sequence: CASSMDPRADYGYTF.

The CDR3 here is CASSNGQGGIEPQHF. The CDR3, as DNA: TGTGCCAGCAGCAACGGACAGGGAGGTATTGAGCCCCAGCATTTT. The rearrangement uses TRBV27 and TRBJ1-5; 8 nucleotides align to TRBD1. Germline loops: CDR1 MNHEY, CDR2 SMNVEV (reference sequence). V trimming: 6 bases; J trimming: 8 bases; junction bases outside the gene matches: 12. The CDR3 contains 15 residues.

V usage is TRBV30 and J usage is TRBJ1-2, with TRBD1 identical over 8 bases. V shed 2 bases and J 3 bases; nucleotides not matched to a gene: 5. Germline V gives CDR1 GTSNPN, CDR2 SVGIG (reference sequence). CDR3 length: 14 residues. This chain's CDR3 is CAWSTHRGDYGYTF. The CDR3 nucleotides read TGTGCCTGGAGTACCCACAGGGGGGACTATGGCTACACCTTC.

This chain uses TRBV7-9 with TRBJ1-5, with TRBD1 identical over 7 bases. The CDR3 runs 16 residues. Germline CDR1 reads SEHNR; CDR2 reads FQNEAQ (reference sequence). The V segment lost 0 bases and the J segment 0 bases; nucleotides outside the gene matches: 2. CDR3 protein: CASSLAGTDSNQPQHF. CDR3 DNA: TGTGCCAGCAGCTTAGCGGGGACAGATAGCAATCAGCCCCAGCATTTT.

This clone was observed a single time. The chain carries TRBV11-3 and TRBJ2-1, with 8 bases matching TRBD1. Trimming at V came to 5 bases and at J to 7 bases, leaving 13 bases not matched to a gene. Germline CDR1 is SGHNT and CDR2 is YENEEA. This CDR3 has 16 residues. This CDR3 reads CASSLRSGGAGNEQFF. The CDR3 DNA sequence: TGTGCCAGCAGCCTCAGATCAGGGGGCGCAGGGAATGAGCAGTTCTTC.

The CDR3 is CASSPGTLNTGELFF. As DNA, the CDR3 is TGCGCCAGCTCCCCCGGGACACTGAACACCGGGGAGCTGTTTTTT. The chain employs TRBV5-1 and TRBJ2-2; possible D gene TRBD1, 6 bases. Germline CDR1 reads SGHRS; CDR2 reads YFSETQ. V was trimmed by 7 bases and J by 1 base, leaving 14 bases between them. The CDR3 totals 15 residues.

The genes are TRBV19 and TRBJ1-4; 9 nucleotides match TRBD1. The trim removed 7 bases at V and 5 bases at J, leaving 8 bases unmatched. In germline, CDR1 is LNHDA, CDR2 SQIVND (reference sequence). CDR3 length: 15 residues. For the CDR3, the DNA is TGTGCCAGTATTCGACGAGGGACAGGGAATGAAAAACTGTTTTTT. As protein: CASIRRGTGNEKLFF.

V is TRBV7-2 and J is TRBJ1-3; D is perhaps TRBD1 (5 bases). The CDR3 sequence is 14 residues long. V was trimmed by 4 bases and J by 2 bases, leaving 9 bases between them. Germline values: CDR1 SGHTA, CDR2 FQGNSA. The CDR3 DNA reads TGTGCCAGCAGCTATCAGGGTACTGGAAACACCATATATTTT. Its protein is CASSYQGTGNTIYF.

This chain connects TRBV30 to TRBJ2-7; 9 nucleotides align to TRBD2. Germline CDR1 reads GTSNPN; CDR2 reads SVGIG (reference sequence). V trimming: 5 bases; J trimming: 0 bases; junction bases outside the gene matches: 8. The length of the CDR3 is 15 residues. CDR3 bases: TGTGCCTGGTCACAAGGGCGGGAGGGCTCCTACGAGCAGTACTTC. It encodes CAWSQGREGSYEQYF. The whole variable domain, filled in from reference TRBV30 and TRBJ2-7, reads SQTIHQWPATLVQPVGSPLSLECTVEGTSNPNLYWYRQAAGRGLQLLFYSVGIGQISSEVPQNLSASRPQDRQFILSSKKLLLSDSGFYLCAWSQGREGSYEQYFGPGTRLTVT.

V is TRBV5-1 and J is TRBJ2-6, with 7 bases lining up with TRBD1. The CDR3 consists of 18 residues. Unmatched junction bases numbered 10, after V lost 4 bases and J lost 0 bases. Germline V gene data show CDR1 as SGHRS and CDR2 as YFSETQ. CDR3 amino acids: CASSPAPGQTSGANVLTF. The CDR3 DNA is TGCGCCAGCAGCCCGGCTCCGGGACAGACCTCTGGGGCCAACGTCCTGACTTTC.

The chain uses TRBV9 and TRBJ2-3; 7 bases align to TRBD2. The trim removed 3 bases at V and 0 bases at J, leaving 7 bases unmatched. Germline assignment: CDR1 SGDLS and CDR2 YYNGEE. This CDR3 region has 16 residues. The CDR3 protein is CASSGRLAASTDTQYF. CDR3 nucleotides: TGTGCCAGCAGCGGCCGGCTAGCGGCTAGCACAGATACGCAGTATTTT.

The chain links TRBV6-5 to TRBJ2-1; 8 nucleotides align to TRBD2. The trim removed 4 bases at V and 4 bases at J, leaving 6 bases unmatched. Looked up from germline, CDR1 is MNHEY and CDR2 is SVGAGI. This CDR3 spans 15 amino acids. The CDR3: CASSSIAGPYNEQFF. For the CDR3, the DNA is TGTGCCAGCAGTTCTATAGCGGGACCTTACAATGAGCAGTTCTTC.

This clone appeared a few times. CDR3 residues: CASSPEDGNSNEKLFF. The CDR3 DNA reads TGTGCCAGCTCACCTGAGGACGGGAATTCTAATGAAAAACTGTTTTTT. The gene calls are TRBV18 and TRBJ1-4, with no clear D. The CDR3 is made up of 16 amino acids. V lost 3 bases to trimming and J lost 3 bases, with 14 bases between them. The V gene's germline CDR1 is KGHSH and CDR2 LQKENI. Based on the CDR3 plus reference TRBV18 and TRBJ1-4, the full variable domain is NAGVMQNPRHLVRRRGQEARLRCSPMKGHSHVYWYRQLPEEGLKFMVYLQKENIIDESGMPKERFSAEFPKEGPSILRIQQVVRGDSAAYFCASSPEDGNSNEKLFFGSGTQLSVL.

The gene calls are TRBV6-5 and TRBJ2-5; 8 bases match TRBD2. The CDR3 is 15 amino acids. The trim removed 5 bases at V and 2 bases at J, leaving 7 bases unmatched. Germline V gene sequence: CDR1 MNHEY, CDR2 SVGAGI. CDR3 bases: TGTGCCAGCAGTCCCACCAGCGGGGGACAAGAGACCCAGTACTTC. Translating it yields CASSPTSGGQETQYF.

CDR3 sequence: CASSSGQRDRGEQYF. The CDR3 DNA reads as TGCGCCAGCAGCTCCGGTCAGCGGGATAGGGGCGAGCAGTACTTC. The V call is TRBV5-1, the J call TRBJ2-7; 7 bases match TRBD2. Per germline, CDR1 SGHRS and CDR2 YFSETQ. J was trimmed by 6 bases and V by 3 bases; bases with no gene match: 12. The CDR3 runs 15 residues.